A selection of T cell receptor beta chains follows, all from one sample in a study of cytomegalovirus exposure and HLA in healthy donors. TCRdb's copy holds only in-frame clones and misses some; the assay was immunoSEQ multiplex PCR. The data show fewer than 200,000 clones, with around 79% seen just once and roughly 1.9% held by the top ten. Input material: PBMCs. These receptors were obtained from a man aged 35 to 55 in good health and CMV-seronegative. Each CDR3 is given with its conserved first and last residue. Clone size is given for some rows only: seen once, a few or many times, or a class if the clone is expanded.

J gene: TRBJ2-5; clone size: few; V gene: TRBV10-1; CDR3 protein: CARQEDRTSSKLCLQETQYF
J gene: TRBJ1-2; clone size: -; V gene: TRBV9; CDR3 protein: CASSVASGGANYGYTF
J gene: TRBJ2-6; clone size: once; V gene: TRBV4-1; CDR3 protein: CASSQPNMTGTSGANGLTF
J gene: TRBJ2-7; clone size: -; V gene: TRBV19; CDR3 protein: CASSIKLARPGEQYF
J gene: TRBJ2-1; clone size: -; V gene: TRBV27; CDR3 protein: CASSPTRNEQFF
J gene: TRBJ2-1; clone size: -; V gene: TRBV6-1; CDR3 protein: CASSELAGLYNEQFF
J gene: TRBJ1-1; clone size: -; V gene: TRBV7-2; CDR3 protein: CASSLYDRIEAFF
J gene: TRBJ1-4; clone size: -; V gene: TRBV18; CDR3 protein: CASSPTATNEKLFF
J gene: TRBJ1-2; clone size: -; V gene: TRBV6-1; CDR3 protein: CASSDWDISGYTF
J gene: TRBJ2-2; clone size: -; V gene: TRBV4-3; CDR3 protein: CASSQGPSGSSGELFF
J gene: TRBJ2-7; clone size: once; V gene: TRBV5-1; CDR3 protein: CASTIQGPPYEQYF
J gene: TRBJ1-2; clone size: -; V gene: TRBV19; CDR3 protein: CASTGTGPGYTF
J gene: TRBJ1-5; clone size: -; V gene: TRBV6-6; CDR3 protein: CASSYAAVNQPQHF
J gene: TRBJ2-7; clone size: -; V gene: TRBV28; CDR3 protein: CASLTSGRYEQYF
J gene: TRBJ1-2; clone size: few; V gene: TRBV25-1; CDR3 protein: CASSESGGSGYGYTF
J gene: TRBJ2-7; clone size: few; V gene: TRBV2; CDR3 protein: CASSAGTSEVEQYF
J gene: TRBJ2-7; clone size: -; V gene: TRBV28; CDR3 protein: CASSPPTGQGQYF
J gene: TRBJ2-7; clone size: -; V gene: TRBV4-2; CDR3 protein: CASSQEILSSGSRDEQYF
J gene: TRBJ2-7; clone size: -; V gene: TRBV10-2; CDR3 protein: CASSESRLAGNEQYF
J gene: TRBJ2-1; clone size: -; V gene: TRBV29-1; CDR3 protein: CSAPVSYNEQFF
J gene: TRBJ2-3; clone size: -; V gene: TRBV7-9; CDR3 protein: CASSFPQETSTDTQYF
J gene: TRBJ1-5; clone size: -; V gene: TRBV5-1; CDR3 protein: CASSQVGGSNQPQHF
J gene: TRBJ2-3; clone size: -; V gene: TRBV9; CDR3 protein: CASSPHAGDTQYF
J gene: TRBJ2-7; clone size: -; V gene: TRBV5-6; CDR3 protein: CASSPGQGGPYEQYF
J gene: TRBJ1-4; clone size: -; V gene: TRBV7-9; CDR3 protein: CASSRDREFEKLFF
J gene: TRBJ2-7; clone size: few; V gene: TRBV7-9; CDR3 protein: CASSRQGGYEQYF
J gene: TRBJ2-3; clone size: -; V gene: TRBV20-1; CDR3 protein: CSASQGDTQYF
J gene: TRBJ2-2; clone size: -; V gene: TRBV5-1; CDR3 protein: CASSMDSPDTGELFF
J gene: TRBJ2-5; clone size: -; V gene: TRBV5-5; CDR3 protein: CASSLGRDGRETQYF
J gene: TRBJ1-1; clone size: -; V gene: TRBV5-5; CDR3 protein: CASSSIRDRTRNTEAFF
J gene: TRBJ1-2; clone size: -; V gene: TRBV28; CDR3 protein: CASVGRGEGLNGYTF
J gene: TRBJ1-4; clone size: -; V gene: TRBV25-1; CDR3 protein: CASRYRGSDEKLFF
J gene: TRBJ2-7; clone size: -; V gene: TRBV13; CDR3 protein: CASSPGAAGRWYEQYF
J gene: TRBJ2-7; clone size: -; V gene: TRBV6-1; CDR3 protein: CASSGTSGRASSSYEQYF
J gene: TRBJ2-3; clone size: -; V gene: TRBV19; CDR3 protein: CASSPGRQLTDTQYF
J gene: TRBJ2-3; clone size: once; V gene: TRBV15; CDR3 protein: CATSFGTGGRDTQYF
J gene: TRBJ1-6; clone size: -; V gene: TRBV7-2; CDR3 protein: CASSHTVGDSPLHF
J gene: TRBJ1-4; clone size: once; V gene: TRBV19; CDR3 protein: CASSVRAQNEKLFF
J gene: TRBJ2-2; clone size: once; V gene: TRBV6-6; CDR3 protein: CASTKRSGELFF
J gene: TRBJ2-5; clone size: -; V gene: TRBV9; CDR3 protein: CASAAGQGYQETQYF
J gene: TRBJ2-2; clone size: -; V gene: TRBV5-1; CDR3 protein: CASSYAGTLNTGELFF
J gene: TRBJ2-2; clone size: -; V gene: TRBV4-2; CDR3 protein: CASSWDSHTGELFF
J gene: TRBJ2-2; clone size: -; V gene: TRBV9; CDR3 protein: CASSDPGQGPAGELFF
J gene: TRBJ2-4; clone size: few; V gene: TRBV9; CDR3 protein: CASSVSGSGQNSQYF
J gene: TRBJ2-5; clone size: few; V gene: TRBV29-1; CDR3 protein: CSVVSSSGETQYF
J gene: TRBJ2-7; clone size: -; V gene: TRBV6-4; CDR3 protein: CASSDSRLGRGIKLVSYEQYF
J gene: TRBJ2-2; clone size: -; V gene: TRBV28; CDR3 protein: CASSTGLAGELFF
J gene: TRBJ2-1; clone size: -; V gene: TRBV5-1; CDR3 protein: CASSLDFGSYNEQFF
J gene: TRBJ1-5; clone size: -; V gene: TRBV27; CDR3 protein: CASSYSRGAEPQHF
J gene: TRBJ1-2; clone size: -; V gene: TRBV6-5; CDR3 protein: CASSYEGRAGGGGYTF
J gene: TRBJ1-1; clone size: -; V gene: TRBV28; CDR3 protein: CASSEPGGYTEAFF
J gene: TRBJ1-5; clone size: -; V gene: TRBV4-1; CDR3 protein: CASSQNPARAGDQPQHF
J gene: TRBJ2-5; clone size: -; V gene: TRBV27; CDR3 protein: CASSLSRGYAGGKETQYF
J gene: TRBJ1-3; clone size: once; V gene: TRBV30; CDR3 protein: CARRQVAGNTIYF
J gene: TRBJ2-5; clone size: -; V gene: TRBV5-4; CDR3 protein: CASSFAPSETQYF
J gene: TRBJ2-7; clone size: -; V gene: TRBV25-1; CDR3 protein: CASSDGALYEQYF
J gene: TRBJ1-4; clone size: few; V gene: TRBV4-2; CDR3 protein: CASSQVSAGGEEKLFF
J gene: TRBJ2-2; clone size: -; V gene: TRBV5-1; CDR3 protein: CASSQLSGSYRELFF
J gene: TRBJ2-7; clone size: -; V gene: TRBV5-1; CDR3 protein: CASSLLAGGSYEQYF
J gene: TRBJ1-5; clone size: -; V gene: TRBV5-5; CDR3 protein: CASSMDSSDQPQHF